These 27 T cell receptor beta chains were sequenced from one sample in a study of memory CD4+ T cells and cytomegalovirus serostatus. Single viable CD3+CD4+CD8-CD45RO+ cells were sorted as the memory CD4+ T cells. Assay: immunoSEQ multiplex PCR; the TCRdb copy retains only in-frame clones and omits some. This table has just under 95,000 clones, 75% to 90% appearing once. The sample consisted of memory CD4+ T cells from blood. The receptor source for this set is an adult in good health and CMV-seropositive.

The chain recombines TRBV7-3 with TRBJ2-2; perhaps TRBD2 as D (6 bases). V lost 5 bases and J lost 7, with 20 bases in between. The V gene's germline CDR1 is SGHTA and CDR2 FQGTGA. There are 16 residues in the CDR3. CDR3 sequence (DNA): TGTGCCAGCAGCATCTCCGGGACTGCAGCGGGCGGGGAGCTGTTTTTT. It translates to CASSISGTAAGGELFF.

The chain employs TRBV5-4 and TRBJ2-7, with TRBD1 as a possible D gene (5 bases). This CDR3 has 15 residues. Germline V gene sequence: CDR1 SGHNT, CDR2 YYREEE (reference sequence). V was clipped by 1 base and J by 10 bases, with 21 bases between them. In nucleotides, the CDR3 is TGTGCCAGCAGCTTGACTTCTGGACACAGCGTAAAACAGTACTTC. Encoded protein: CASSLTSGHSVKQYF.

The gene calls are TRBV19 and TRBJ1-3; no firm D call. In germline, CDR1 is LNHDA, CDR2 SQIVND (reference sequence). Trimming removed 3 bases at V and 4 bases at J, with 7 bases between. The length of the CDR3 is 13 residues. CDR3 sequence (DNA): TGTGCCAGTAGTATTGGAGCGGGAAACACCATATATTTT. Translating it yields CASSIGAGNTIYF.

The chain recombines TRBV30 with TRBJ2-5, with TRBD2 matching 12 bases. CDR1 and CDR2 from the germline V gene are GTSNPN and SVGIG (reference sequence). The CDR3 is 14 amino acids. The ends lost 3 bases at V and 5 bases at J; junction bases unmatched: 4. CDR3 amino acids: CAWSSSGREETQYF. CDR3 bases: TGTGCCTGGAGCTCTAGCGGGAGGGAGGAGACCCAGTACTTC.

This sequence joins TRBV25-1 and TRBJ1-2; the match to TRBD1 covers 9 bases. The CDR3 length is 15 residues. J lost 4 bases, V lost 2 bases, and 5 bases had no gene match. Germline V gene lookup returns CDR1 MGHDK and CDR2 SYGVNS. The CDR3 region has the DNA TGTGCCAGCAGTGAAGCTGGGGACAGGGTCTATGGCTACACCTTC. Amino acids: CASSEAGDRVYGYTF.

The chain combines TRBV19 with TRBJ1-1, with D perhaps matching TRBD1 (6 bases). The CDR3 length is 15 residues. The ends were cut back, 2 bases at V and 2 bases at J, with 12 bases in the middle. The germline V gene encodes CDR1 LNHDA and CDR2 SQIVND (reference sequence). The CDR3 is CASSIRMGGNTEAFF. CDR3 nucleotide sequence: TGTGCCAGTAGTATACGGATGGGGGGCAACACTGAAGCTTTCTTT.

The chain is built from TRBV5-1 and TRBJ2-1, with a possible D match to TRBD2 (5 bases). Germline CDR1 and CDR2: SGHRS and YFSETQ. This CDR3 region has 17 residues. V lost 4 bases to trimming and J lost 2 bases, with 19 bases between them. The CDR3 here is CASSGVGGRRAYNEQFF. The CDR3 coding sequence is TGCGCCAGCAGCGGAGTAGGCGGGCGACGTGCCTACAATGAGCAGTTCTTC.

The chain employs TRBV6-6 and TRBJ2-7; 7 nucleotides line up with TRBD1. V shed 5 bases, J shed 2 bases, and the junction held 3 bases outside the gene matches. Germline assignment: CDR1 MNHNY and CDR2 SVGAGI (reference sequence). There are 13 residues in the CDR3. CDR3 in amino acids: CASSGQAPYEQYF. The DNA of the CDR3 is TGTGCCAGCAGTGGACAGGCCCCCTACGAGCAGTACTTC.

V usage is TRBV28 and J usage is TRBJ1-4; D gene unclear. With 5 bases removed from V and 5 bases from J, the gap between germline ends came to 15 bases. Germline-derived CDR1 and CDR2 are MDHEN and SYDVKM. The CDR3 is made up of 15 amino acids. The CDR3 nucleotides are TGTGCCAGCAGTCCTCAGACGGGTCCGAATGAAAAACTGTTTTTT. Protein product: CASSPQTGPNEKLFF.

Note on this clone: The sample contains more than one DNA sequence encoding this CDR3. The chain employs TRBV28 and TRBJ1-2; D gene ambiguous. V lost 6 bases and J lost 2, with 7 bases in between. In germline, CDR1 is MDHEN, CDR2 SYDVKM. This CDR3 region has 12 residues. The CDR3 nucleotides read TGTGCCAGCAGCCTCCGAAACTATGGCTACACCTTC. Encoded protein: CASSLRNYGYTF.

The chain uses TRBV28 and TRBJ1-5; the D gene is possibly TRBD1 (6 bases). Trimming cost V 9 bases and J 3 bases, with 15 bases left between them. CDR1 is MDHEN and CDR2 is SYDVKM in the germline V gene. This CDR3 contains 14 residues. The CDR3 spells CASRGSGINQPQHF. The CDR3 DNA reads TGTGCCAGTAGGGGGTCCGGTATCAATCAGCCCCAGCATTTT.

The J gene is TRBJ2-7, the V gene TRBV7-9, with D perhaps matching TRBD1 (5 bases). This CDR3 comprises 16 residues. Trimming removed 4 bases at V and 1 base at J, with 17 bases between. CDR1 is SEHNR, CDR2 FQNEAQ, per germline (reference sequence). DNA of the CDR3: TGTGCCAGCAGCTCGGAAGACAGAGACGAATCCTACGAGCAGTACTTC. Translated, it gives CASSSEDRDESYEQYF.

The CDR3 DNA is TGTGCCAGCAGGACATTTTCTAATTCACCCCTCCACTTT. It specifies CASRTFSNSPLHF. V usage is TRBV25-1 and J usage is TRBJ1-6; D not resolved. CDR3 length: 13 residues. The ends were cut back, 6 bases at V and 6 bases at J, with 9 bases in the middle. Germline lookup yields CDR1 MGHDK and CDR2 SYGVNS.

This rearrangement joins TRBV7-3 to TRBJ1-1; 8 nucleotides match TRBD1. Trimming cost V 5 bases and J 4 bases; bases outside gene matches: 12. CDR1 and CDR2 from the germline V gene are SGHTA and FQGTGA. The length of the CDR3 is 16 residues. In DNA form, the CDR3 reads TGTGCCAGCAGCCGCGAGGCAGGGGGCTTGGGCACTGAAGCTTTCTTT. This translates into CASSREAGGLGTEAFF.

V and J are TRBV6-1 and TRBJ2-7; D is unclear. V lost 5 bases and J 4 bases, leaving 6 bases between the germline ends. CDR3 length: 11 amino acids. CDR1 and CDR2 (germline): MNHNS, SASEGT. The DNA for the CDR3 is TGTGCCAGCAGTCTCAATTACGAGCAGTACTTC. It is translated as CASSLNYEQYF.

In DNA form, the CDR3 reads TGTGCCAGCAGTTTGTTACCGGGACAGTCCACTGAAGCTTTCTTT. Translating it yields CASSLLPGQSTEAFF. The genes are TRBV28 and TRBJ1-1, with 7 bases identical to TRBD1. V trimming: 3 bases; J trimming: 4 bases; junction bases outside the gene matches: 8. CDR1 is MDHEN, CDR2 SYDVKM, per germline. This CDR3 is built from 15 residues.

The rearrangement links TRBV9 to TRBJ2-3, with D unclear. Trimming removed 0 bases from V and 4 bases from J, with 12 bases in between. CDR3 length: 15 residues. Germline V gene data show CDR1 as SGDLS and CDR2 as YYNGEE. The CDR3 nucleotides read TGTGCCAGCAGCGTAGCCCATGTACGTTCAGATACGCAGTATTTT. Amino acid sequence: CASSVAHVRSDTQYF.

This chain uses TRBV10-3 with TRBJ2-6; possibly TRBD2 for D (5 bases). CDR1 and CDR2 from the germline V gene are ENHRY and SYGVKD. This CDR3 is 19 amino acids long. The V gene lost 5 bases and the J gene lost 2 bases, with 22 bases spanning the gap. CDR3 protein: CAISSGIFLEKAGANVLTF. CDR3 DNA: TGTGCCATCAGTTCCGGGATCTTCCTTGAGAAGGCTGGGGCCAACGTCCTGACTTTC.

This clone was observed a few times. CDR3 loop: CASSFDSRDRVDIQYF. The CDR3 DNA reads TGTGCCAGCAGCTTCGACTCAAGGGACAGGGTGGACATTCAGTACTTC. The V and J genes are TRBV11-2 and TRBJ2-4, with 9 bases aligning to TRBD1. V lost 3 bases and J lost 8; bases outside the gene matches: 11. Germline V CDR1 and CDR2: SGHAT, FQNNGV. The CDR3 sequence is 16 residues long.

The chain carries TRBV29-1 and TRBJ1-6; 7 nucleotides agree with TRBD1. CDR3 size: 13 residues. Germline CDR1 reads SQVTM; CDR2 reads ANQGSEA. CDR3 sequence (DNA): TGCAGTTATCGGGACAGCCATGATTCACCCCTCCACTTT. Translated, it gives CSYRDSHDSPLHF. Combining the CDR3 with reference TRBV29-1 and TRBJ1-6 gives the whole variable domain SAVISQKPSRDICQRGTSLTIQCQVDSQVTMMFWYRQQPGQSLTLIATANQGSEATYESGFVIDKFPISRPNLTFSTLTVSNMSPEDSSIYLCSYRDSHDSPLHFGNGTRLTVT.

This clone has a handful of counts. The chain is built from TRBV2 and TRBJ1-5, with D perhaps TRBD1 (6 bases). The CDR3 runs to 15 residues. Germline V CDR1 and CDR2: SNHLY, FYNNEI. The ends were cut back, 4 bases at V and 6 bases at J, with 16 bases in the middle. The CDR3 bases are TGTGCCAGCAGTGCGGACAGACCAGCACTTCAGCCCCAGCATTTT. Its translation: CASSADRPALQPQHF.

The J gene is TRBJ2-1, the V gene TRBV5-6; TRBD1 agrees at 11 bases. The trim removed 3 bases at V and 8 bases at J, leaving 4 bases unmatched. This CDR3 comprises 14 residues. CDR1 is SGHDT and CDR2 is YYEEEE in the germline V gene. The CDR3 DNA follows: TGTGCCAGCAGCTCGGGACAGGGGGTCGATGAGCAGTTCTTC. The encoded protein is CASSSGQGVDEQFF. Using reference TRBV5-6 and TRBJ2-1 for the parts outside the CDR3, the full variable domain is DAGVTQSPTHLIKTRGQQVTLRCSPKSGHDTVSWYQQALGQGPQFIFQYYEEEERQRGNFPDRFSGHQFPNYSSELNVNALLLGDSALYLCASSSGQGVDEQFFGPGTRLTVL.

The rearrangement links TRBV7-2 to TRBJ2-2; no definite D call. Germline V gives CDR1 SGHTA, CDR2 FQGNSA. Trimming shortened V by 2 bases and J by 7 bases, and 17 bases separated the two germline ends. This CDR3 has 16 amino acids. The CDR3 reads CASSLRSVTQGGELFF. CDR3 coding DNA: TGTGCCAGCAGCTTAAGGTCGGTCACTCAAGGCGGGGAGCTGTTTTTT.

This chain links TRBV10-3 with TRBJ2-3, with 14 bases that match TRBD2. Per germline, CDR1 ENHRY and CDR2 SYGVKD. This CDR3 region has 17 residues. V gave up 2 bases and J gave up 4 bases; unmatched junction bases: 5. The CDR3 DNA reads as TGTGCCATCAGTGAGGGGCGGACTAGCGGGAGGTCAGATACGCAGTATTTT. Translation gives CAISEGRTSGRSDTQYF.

This chain joins TRBV5-1 and TRBJ2-5, with a possible D match to TRBD1 (5 bases). Germline CDR1 reads SGHRS; CDR2 reads YFSETQ. This CDR3 is 14 amino acids long. The V gene lost 7 bases and the J gene lost 4 bases, with 17 bases spanning the gap. CDR3 sequence (DNA): TGCGCCAGCTCAAAAGGCCAGGGCGGAGAGACCCAGTACTTC. Residues: CASSKGQGGETQYF.

The rearrangement links TRBV29-1 to TRBJ1-4, with D maybe TRBD1 (5 bases). CDR3 length: 13 amino acids. Germline V lookup: CDR1 SQVTM, CDR2 ANQGSEA. V was shortened by 3 bases and J by 13 bases, with 18 bases between the two germline ends. The DNA for the CDR3 is TGCAGCGTTGAGGGGGAGACGGGGGGATTACTGTTTTTT. Protein product: CSVEGETGGLLFF.

The chain is built from TRBV15 and TRBJ1-2; a possible D gene is TRBD1 (5 bases). Germline V lookup: CDR1 LNHNV, CDR2 YYDKDF (reference sequence). The ends were cut back, 0 bases at V and 4 bases at J, with 9 bases in the middle. The CDR3 is 14 residues long. CDR3 sequence reads: CATSRDLGPYGYTF. In nucleotides, the CDR3 is TGTGCCACCAGCAGAGATTTGGGACCCTATGGCTACACCTTC.